This T cell receptor beta chain derives from a study of lymphopenia after photon versus proton radiotherapy. Only in-frame clones appear in the TCRdb table, and some are missing; sequencing was by immunoSEQ multiplex PCR. Of 60,000 to 75,000 clones in the sample, 87% are singletons; the top ten hold 10% to 15%. The CDR3 loop spans 14 amino acids. Germline CDR1 and CDR2: SGDLS and YYNGEE. V lost 2 bases and J lost 3, with 10 bases in between. This clone has only one observation. This specimen was peripheral blood, taken from a patient treated with proton-based radiotherapy. The chain combines TRBV9 with TRBJ2-3; D is possibly TRBD2 (6 bases). This clonotype was sampled from a man at least 80 years old with esophageal cancer. CDR3: CASSVGGYTDTQYF. For the CDR3, the DNA is TGTGCCAGCAGCGTTGGAGGGTATACAGATACGCAGTATTTT.